The clone carrying this T cell receptor beta chain has ten or more counts. No antigen is known for it. The source of the sample is a study of T cells in Graves' hyperthyroidism and ophthalmopathy. Germline V gives CDR1 MDHEN, CDR2 SYDVKM. This CDR3 spans 15 amino acids. V was shortened by 6 bases and J by 4 bases, with 15 bases between the two germline ends. Study-wide results and limits: Blood held most thyroid clonotypes expanded above 0.001 frequency.

The patients, who ranged from 18 to 65 in age, presented with newly diagnosed hyperthyroidism lasting under 2 months. Exclusion followed for patients with uncontrolled infection, other autoimmune disease, pregnancy or lactation. Amplification of TCR beta CDR3 regions was performed using RNA transcripts as template. A set of HTBI primers served as the primers for a first-round RT-PCR of the TCR CDR3. TCRdb re-analysed the multiplex PCR reads in MiXCR, keeping a single row per CDR3 protein. The sample has approximately 430,000 distinct CDR3 sequences, 15% to 18% seen once. This TCR derives from a woman aged 18-29 years with Graves' hyperthyroidism. The rearrangement joins TRBV28 to TRBJ2-2; TRBD2 might be the D (6 bases). Sequencing used blood. CDR3 sequence: CASSPGGTSTGELFF. For the CDR3, the DNA is TGTGCCAGCAGCCCCGGTGGGACTTCCACCGGGGAGCTGTTTTTT. Using reference TRBV28 and TRBJ2-2 for the parts outside the CDR3, the full variable domain is DVKVTQSSRYLVKRTGEKVFLECVQDMDHENMFWYRQDPGLGLRLIYFSYDVKMKEKGDIPEGYSVSREKKERFSLILESASTNQTSMYLCASSPGGTSTGELFFGEGSRLTVL.